Following are 24 T cell receptor beta chains from one sample sequenced in a study of monozygotic twins with inflammatory bowel disease. TCRdb derives one entry per CDR3 protein from the 5' RACE reads, leaving out DNA. The repertoire table contains hundreds of thousands of distinct CDR3 sequences. Sequencing used blood. The source of these receptors is a human donor with ulcerative colitis or Crohn's disease, or a healthy co-twin of an affected twin (not recorded which).

This chain joins TRBV5-1 and TRBJ1-1; no DNA is available, so the TRBD1 call from TCRdb remains unchecked. The V gene's germline CDR1 is SGHRS and CDR2 YFSETQ. The CDR3 covers 14 residues. CDR3 sequence reads: CASSSSGGTVSSFF. Together with reference TRBV5-1 and TRBJ1-1, the CDR3 gives the full variable domain: KAGVTQTPRYLIKTRGQQVTLSCSPISGHRSVSWYQQTPGQGLQFLFEYFSETQRNKGNFPGRFSGRQFSNSRSEMNVSTLELGDSALYLCASSSSGGTVSSFFGQGTRLTVV.

The chain carries TRBV25-1 and TRBJ2-5; no DNA is available, so the TRBD2 call from TCRdb remains unchecked. CDR3 length: 13 residues. Germline assignment: CDR1 MGHDK and CDR2 SYGVNS. This chain's CDR3 is CASKASWGETQYF.

This chain joins TRBV27 and TRBJ2-6; no DNA is available, so the TRBD1 call from TCRdb remains unchecked. CDR1 and CDR2 (germline): MNHEY, SMNVEV (reference sequence). The CDR3 totals 14 residues. This CDR3 reads CASRGQGVANVLTF.

The chain couples TRBV5-1 to TRBJ1-1. The CDR3 length is 14 residues. Germline V CDR1 and CDR2: SGHRS, YFSETQ. CDR3 protein: CASNEGGRITEAFF.

The chain carries TRBV6-1 and TRBJ2-7; absent DNA, TCRdb's TRBD1 call cannot be checked. Germline V gives CDR1 MNHNS, CDR2 SASEGT. This CDR3 spans 16 amino acids. The CDR3 protein is CASRLQGIGGVYEQYF.

CDR3 sequence reads: CASSFEANTEAFF. The chain has TRBV7-9 and TRBJ1-1. Germline V gene sequence: CDR1 SEHNR, CDR2 FQNEAQ (reference sequence). CDR3 length: 13 residues.

This chain uses TRBV7-6 with TRBJ2-2; the TCRdb call, TRBD2, lacks DNA for checking. CDR3 length: 15 amino acids. Per germline, CDR1 SGHVS and CDR2 FNYEAQ. CDR3 region: CASREGPTGAGELFF.

This chain uses TRBV20-1 with TRBJ2-3; TCRdb indicates TRBD1, and absent DNA this call remains unverified. The germline CDR1 and CDR2 sequences are DFQATT and SNEGSKA (reference sequence). The CDR3 extends over 15 amino acids. This chain's CDR3 is CSARGIGRGTDTQYF.

V and J are TRBV5-1 and TRBJ2-7; TCRdb's D call of TRBD2 is untestable without DNA. The CDR3 length is 17 residues. Germline-derived CDR1 and CDR2 are SGHRS and YFSETQ. This chain's CDR3 is CASSLEGAGGNVYEQYF.

This chain links TRBV5-1 with TRBJ2-1; absent DNA, TCRdb's TRBD2 call cannot be checked. The CDR3 runs to 18 residues. Per germline, CDR1 SGHRS and CDR2 YFSETQ. The CDR3 sequence is CASRSLTLAGGPMNEQFF.

V gene TRBV12-3 or TRBV12-4 combines with J gene TRBJ2-7. This CDR3 spans 11 amino acids. CDR3 amino acids: CASGRSYEQYF.

V is TRBV6-5 and J is TRBJ2-3. The CDR3 runs to 12 residues. Germline CDR1 reads MNHEY; CDR2 reads SVGAGI. Here the CDR3 reads CASSDVTDTQYF.

V gene TRBV5-1 combines with J gene TRBJ2-3. This CDR3 contains 15 residues. The V gene's germline CDR1 is SGHRS and CDR2 YFSETQ. The CDR3 spells CASSLGTPGTDTQYF.

The CDR3 sequence: CASSLTGTSGTGTDTQYF. The V and J genes are TRBV27 and TRBJ2-3; TCRdb outputs TRBD2, but without DNA this stays unchecked. CDR3 length: 18 residues. CDR1 and CDR2 from the germline V gene are MNHEY and SMNVEV (reference sequence).

The chain has TRBV3-1 and TRBJ2-1; TCRdb lists TRBD2, though no DNA is available to test this call. Germline lookup yields CDR1 LGHDT and CDR2 YNNKEL (reference sequence). The CDR3 covers 18 residues. The CDR3 loop reads CASSQDRTSGRLYNEQFF.

This sequence joins TRBV7-6 and TRBJ1-2; TCRdb proposes TRBD1, but this gene call is untestable without DNA. The CDR3 extends over 14 amino acids. The germline V gene encodes CDR1 SGHVS and CDR2 FNYEAQ. The CDR3 reads CASSLMTGENGYTF. Variable domain in full (rest from reference TRBV7-6 and TRBJ1-2): GAGVSQSPRYKVTKRGQDVALRCDPISGHVSLYWYRQALGQGPEFLTYFNYEAQQDKSGLPNDRFSAERPEGSISTLTIQRTEQRDSAMYRCASSLMTGENGYTFGSGTRLTVV.

The chain carries TRBV2 and TRBJ2-2; TCRdb selects TRBD2, and the lack of DNA leaves this call unchecked. This CDR3 has 14 residues. The germline V gene encodes CDR1 SNHLY and CDR2 FYNNEI. The CDR3 loop reads CASKVGGFSGELFF. Complete variable domain (other parts from reference TRBV2 and TRBJ2-2): EPEVTQTPSHQVTQMGQEVILRCVPISNHLYFYWYRQILGQKVEFLVSFYNNEISEKSEIFDDQFSVERPDGSNFTLKIRSTKLEDSAMYFCASKVGGFSGELFFGEGSRLTVL.

This sequence joins TRBV7-9 and TRBJ1-2. The CDR3 runs 13 residues. CDR1 and CDR2 (germline): SEHNR, FQNEAQ (reference sequence). The CDR3 reads CASSYGPNYGYTF. The full variable domain, rest sourced from reference TRBV7-9 and TRBJ1-2, is DTGVSQNPRHKITKRGQNVTFRCDPISEHNRLYWYRQTLGQGPEFLTYFQNEAQLEKSRLLSDRFSAERPKGSFSTLEIQRTEQGDSAMYLCASSYGPNYGYTFGSGTRLTVV.

The rearrangement joins TRBV4-2 to TRBJ1-6; the D call of TRBD1 rests on TCRdb alone, since no DNA is present to check it. This CDR3 contains 18 residues. Germline values: CDR1 LGHNA, CDR2 YNFKEQ. This chain's CDR3 is CASSQDKAGMSYNSPLHF.

This rearrangement joins TRBV7-9 to TRBJ1-1; TCRdb calls TRBD1, which cannot be checked without DNA. The CDR3 consists of 15 residues. Germline V gives CDR1 SEHNR, CDR2 FQNEAQ (reference sequence). The CDR3 here is CASSRPTGTTTEAFF.

The chain carries TRBV7-9 and TRBJ1-2. This CDR3 is 15 amino acids long. Germline loops: CDR1 SEHNR, CDR2 FQNEAQ (reference sequence). CDR3 in amino acids: CASSLQTNNNYGYTF.

This rearrangement joins TRBV6-4 to TRBJ2-7; TCRdb gives TRBD1 as the D gene, but with no DNA this cannot be confirmed. Germline CDR1 reads MRHNA; CDR2 reads SNTAGT. The CDR3 totals 14 residues. This CDR3 reads CASSPTTGTYEQYF.

The rearrangement joins TRBV9 to TRBJ2-1; lacking DNA, the TRBD2 call made by TCRdb goes unchecked. The germline CDR1 and CDR2 sequences are SGDLS and YYNGEE. The CDR3 has 14 amino acids. This CDR3 reads CASSDLAGGHEQFF.

The chain joins TRBV23-1 to TRBJ2-4; TCRdb selects TRBD1, and the lack of DNA leaves this call unchecked. TRBV23-1 qualifies as an ORF whose function is uncertain. CDR3 length equals 14 residues. The CDR3 sequence: CASRRILRGNIQYF.